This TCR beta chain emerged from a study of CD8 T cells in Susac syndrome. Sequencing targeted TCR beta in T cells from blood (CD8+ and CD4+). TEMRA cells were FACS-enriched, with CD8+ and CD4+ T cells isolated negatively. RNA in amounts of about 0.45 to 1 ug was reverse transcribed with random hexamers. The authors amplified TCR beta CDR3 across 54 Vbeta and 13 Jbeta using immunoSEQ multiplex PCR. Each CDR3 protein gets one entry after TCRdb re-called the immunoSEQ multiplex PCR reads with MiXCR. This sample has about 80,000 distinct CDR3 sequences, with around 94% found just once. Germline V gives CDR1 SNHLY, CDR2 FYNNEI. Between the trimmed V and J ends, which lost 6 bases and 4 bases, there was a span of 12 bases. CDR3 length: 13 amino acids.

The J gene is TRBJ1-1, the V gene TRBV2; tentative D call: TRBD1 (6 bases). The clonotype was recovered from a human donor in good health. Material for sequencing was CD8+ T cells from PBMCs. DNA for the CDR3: TGTGCCAGCAGGATAGGGGGGGGCACTGAAGCTTTCTTT. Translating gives CASRIGGGTEAFF. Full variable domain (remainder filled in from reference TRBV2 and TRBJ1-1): EPEVTQTPSHQVTQMGQEVILRCVPISNHLYFYWYRQILGQKVEFLVSFYNNEISEKSEIFDDQFSVERPDGSNFTLKIRSTKLEDSAMYFCASRIGGGTEAFFGQGTRLTVV.